Listed here are 19 T cell receptor beta chains from one sample, sequenced in a study of regulatory T cells in long-lasting Graves disease. The time point was: newly diagnosed GD, antithyroid drugs for less than 3 months. From PBMCs, RNA was extracted and then used to make the TCR library. Both iRepertoire HTBI primers and Arm-PCR of CDR3 regions were used to build the TCR beta libraries. TCRdb reprocessed the multiplex PCR reads with MiXCR, giving one entry per CDR3 protein. The sample has hundreds of thousands of distinct CDR3 sequences, approximately 16% seen once. These data were likewise used in another study, on T cells in Graves' hyperthyroidism and ophthalmopathy.

Sequences were derived from peripheral blood mononuclear cells (PBMCs), sampled at new diagnosis, from a patient treated with antithyroid drugs. These receptors were taken from a woman in her 40s with Graves disease.

This clonotype has a count of ten or more. V gene TRBV12-3 or TRBV12-4 combines with J gene TRBJ1-2; 8 bases line up with TRBD1. V trimming: 6 bases; J trimming: 7 bases; junction bases outside the gene matches: 13. CDR3 size: 15 residues. The CDR3, as DNA: TGTGCCAGCAGCTCGCTTGACAGGGGATCCTCTGGCTACACCTTC. Its translation: CASSSLDRGSSGYTF.

The table lists this clonotype with many counts. This rearrangement joins TRBV11-2 to TRBJ2-1, with 10 bases fitting TRBD2. Germline-derived CDR1 and CDR2 are SGHAT and FQNNGV. J gave up 5 bases and V 6 bases, and 7 bases lay outside the gene matches. This CDR3 has 15 amino acids. CDR3: CASRGLAGVHNEQFF. The CDR3 nucleotides read TGTGCCAGCAGGGGCCTAGCGGGAGTTCACAATGAGCAGTTCTTC.

This clonotype was observed many times. This chain links TRBV19 with TRBJ2-2; D ambiguous. Deletions cut 10 bases from V and 2 bases from J, with 14 bases between. Germline V CDR1 and CDR2: LNHDA, SQIVND (reference sequence). The CDR3 runs to 14 residues. The CDR3 here is CATPSRSNTGELFF. DNA for the CDR3: TGTGCCACCCCAAGCAGATCTAACACCGGGGAGCTGTTTTTT.

V is TRBV5-1 and J is TRBJ1-1, with D possibly being TRBD1 (6 bases). The CDR3 covers 18 residues. CDR1 SGHRS and CDR2 YFSETQ come from the germline V gene. V lost 0 bases and J lost 3, with 21 bases in between. The CDR3 nucleotides are TGCGCCAGCAGCTTGGCCCGGACCGAGGGGGGCACCGACACTGAAGCTTTCTTT. Its translation: CASSLARTEGGTDTEAFF.

Comments on this clonotype: This sequence may be a read error, since a much larger clone differs from it by one base. V and J are TRBV13 and TRBJ2-1, with D possibly TRBD1 on 6 matching bases. Trimming took off 3 bases at V and 13 bases at J, with 19 bases between the two ends. Germline V lookup: CDR1 PRHDT, CDR2 FYEKMQ (reference sequence). The length of the CDR3 is 14 residues. Here the CDR3 DNA reads TGTGCCAGCAGCTTTGTAGGACAGAAAGAGACCCAGTTCTTC. Translating gives CASSFVGQKETQFF.

Ten or more counts support this clonotype. The V and J genes are TRBV12-3 or TRBV12-4 and TRBJ2-1; D not certain. V shed 3 bases and J shed 10 bases, with 19 bases lying between them. This CDR3 contains 15 residues. As DNA, the CDR3 is TGTGCCAGCAGTTTTGCCGGCCTTACGGGTATCGAGCAGTTCTTC. Translation gives CASSFAGLTGIEQFF.

V usage is TRBV3-1 and J usage is TRBJ2-2; 10 bases align to TRBD1. The junction had 5 bases not matched to a gene; V was cut back by 1 base and J by 3 bases. The CDR3 extends over 17 amino acids. CDR1 and CDR2 from the germline V gene are LGHDT and YNNKEL (reference sequence). The CDR3 loop reads CASSQGGQGTYTGELFF. The DNA of the CDR3 is TGTGCCAGCAGCCAAGGGGGACAGGGGACGTACACCGGGGAGCTGTTTTTT.

This clonotype came up many times. V and J are TRBV7-2 and TRBJ1-2; the D is unclear. CDR3 length: 15 residues. Germline CDR1 and CDR2: SGHTA and FQGNSA. The V end lost 1 base, the J end lost 3 bases, and 12 bases lay between the germline ends. The CDR3 DNA reads as TGTGCCAGCAGCTTAGACGGGAGCGGGGACTATGGCTACACCTTC. It yields the protein CASSLDGSGDYGYTF.

The rearrangement links TRBV27 to TRBJ2-1, with a tentative D call TRBD2 (5 bases). Trimming took off 3 bases at V and 6 bases at J, with 12 bases between the two ends. Germline lookup yields CDR1 MNHEY and CDR2 SMNVEV (reference sequence). The CDR3 loop spans 14 amino acids. The CDR3 loop is CASSLAGLFNEQFF. DNA of the CDR3: TGTGCCAGCAGTTTGGCGGGTCTGTTCAATGAGCAGTTCTTC.

This clonotype appeared many times. V and J are TRBV12-3 or TRBV12-4 and TRBJ2-1, with TRBD2 matching 11 bases. This CDR3 spans 15 amino acids. Germline trimming cut 7 bases from V and 0 bases from J; bases unmatched to any gene: 2. This CDR3 is CASMTSGISYNEQFF. The CDR3 DNA reads TGTGCCAGCATGACTAGCGGGATCTCCTACAATGAGCAGTTCTTC.

This clonotype was seen just once. A much larger clone lies a single base off, so this may be a read error. V usage is TRBV7-2 and J usage is TRBJ2-5, with D possibly TRBD2 on 5 matching bases. Germline lookup yields CDR1 SGHTA and CDR2 FQGNSA. The CDR3 has 13 residues. CDR3 nucleotide sequence: TGTGCCAGCAGCCCGGGGTACCAAGGGACCCAGTACTTC. It yields the protein CASSPGYQGTQYF.

This clonotype came up many times. The V call is TRBV3-1, the J call TRBJ2-1; tentatively, D is TRBD2 (6 bases). Between the trimmed V and J ends, which lost 0 bases and 1 base, there was a span of 16 bases. Looked up from germline, CDR1 is LGHDT and CDR2 is YNNKEL (reference sequence). This CDR3 region has 18 residues. The CDR3: CASSQERWEDPSYNEQFF. CDR3 in DNA: TGTGCCAGCAGCCAAGAGCGGTGGGAGGACCCATCCTACAATGAGCAGTTCTTC.

The V gene is TRBV30, the J gene TRBJ1-2, with D possibly being TRBD1 (5 bases). Germline assignment: CDR1 GTSNPN and CDR2 SVGIG (reference sequence). Trimming took off 1 base at V and 4 bases at J, with 7 bases between the two ends. There are 12 residues in the CDR3. The CDR3 nucleotides read TGTGCCTGGAGTGGGGGGGGCTATGGCTACACCTTC. Encoded protein: CAWSGGGYGYTF.

J is TRBJ1-2 and V is TRBV12-3 or TRBV12-4; no reliable D call. The CDR3 runs 10 residues. V gave up 7 bases and J gave up 6 bases, with 6 bases separating them. The CDR3 sequence: CASTTHGYTF. The CDR3 DNA reads TGTGCCAGCACCACACATGGCTACACCTTC.

Ten or more counts support this clonotype. The rearrangement joins TRBV27 to TRBJ2-7; 10 bases are a match to TRBD2. Germline-derived CDR1 and CDR2 are MNHEY and SMNVEV (reference sequence). V was clipped by 4 bases and J by 3 bases; unmatched bases: 15. The CDR3 covers 18 residues. CDR3 sequence reads: CASSSAHPKREGFYEQYF. CDR3 DNA: TGTGCCAGCAGTTCCGCACACCCTAAGCGGGAGGGCTTCTACGAGCAGTACTTC.

This clonotype has a handful of counts. The chain couples TRBV3-1 to TRBJ2-3, with D unclear. The germline V and J ends were trimmed by 0 bases and 12 bases, with 13 bases remaining between them. CDR1 and CDR2 from the germline V gene are LGHDT and YNNKEL (reference sequence). The CDR3 totals 13 residues. CDR3 sequence reads: CASSQEDRVSQYF. DNA of the CDR3: TGTGCCAGCAGCCAAGAAGATAGGGTTTCCCAGTATTTT.

This clonotype has a count of ten or more. The rearrangement uses TRBV7-8 and TRBJ2-1, with 7 bases lining up with TRBD2. Germline CDR1 is SGHVS and CDR2 is FQNEAQ. This CDR3 has 15 amino acids. Unmatched junction bases numbered 7, after V lost 1 base and J lost 7 bases. This chain's CDR3 is CASSLGAGAGNEQFF. The CDR3 DNA follows: TGTGCCAGCAGCTTAGGGGCGGGAGCAGGGAATGAGCAGTTCTTC.

This clonotype appeared a few times. This sequence joins TRBV27 and TRBJ1-1; D might be TRBD1 (6 bases). V was clipped by 5 bases and J by 5 bases, with 18 bases between them. Germline V CDR1 and CDR2: MNHEY, SMNVEV (reference sequence). The CDR3 is made up of 15 amino acids. The CDR3 protein is CASSLNRVGLTEAFF. The CDR3 coding sequence is TGTGCCAGCAGTCTCAACAGGGTGGGTTTGACTGAAGCTTTCTTT.

This clonotype came up a few times. The chain is built from TRBV28 and TRBJ2-7; D perhaps matches TRBD1 (6 bases). Trimming cost V 5 bases and J 3 bases, with 17 bases left between them. This CDR3 contains 15 residues. The germline CDR1 and CDR2 sequences are MDHEN and SYDVKM. CDR3 loop: CASSTTGLGDYEQYF. Written as DNA, the CDR3 is TGTGCCAGCAGTACTACAGGGTTAGGTGACTACGAGCAGTACTTC.